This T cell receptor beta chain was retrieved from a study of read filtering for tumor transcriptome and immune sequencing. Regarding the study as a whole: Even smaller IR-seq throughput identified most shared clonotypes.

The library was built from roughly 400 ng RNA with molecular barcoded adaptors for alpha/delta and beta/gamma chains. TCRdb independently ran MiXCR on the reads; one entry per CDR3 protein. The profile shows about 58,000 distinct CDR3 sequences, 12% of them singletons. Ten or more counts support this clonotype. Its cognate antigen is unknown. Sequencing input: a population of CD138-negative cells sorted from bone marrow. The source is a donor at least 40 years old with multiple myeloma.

CDR3 amino acids: CASSLGRNQPQHF. CDR3 in DNA: TGTGCCAGCAGCTTGGGTCGCAATCAGCCCCAGCATTTT. V is TRBV11-2 and J is TRBJ1-5; D gene unclear. This CDR3 has 13 amino acids. Germline V CDR1 and CDR2: SGHAT, FQNNGV. V shed 3 bases and J shed 2 bases, with 5 bases lying between them.